These 12 T cell receptor beta chains were all obtained from the same sample, sequenced in a study of cytomegalovirus exposure and HLA in healthy donors. The PCR was carried out with 60 Vbeta primers and 13 Jbeta primers. Repertoires were generated with immunoSEQ multiplex PCR, while TCRdb's copy carries only in-frame clones and drops some. Altogether about 170,000 clones are present, approximately 80% being singletons, with the ten largest covering less than 2.5%. The sample consisted of PBMCs. The receptor set was obtained from a male donor in good health and CMV-seronegative.

This sequence joins TRBV5-1 and TRBJ2-7; 8 nucleotides agree with TRBD1. J gave up 1 base and V 3 bases, and 9 bases lay outside the gene matches. The CDR3 sequence is 16 residues long. Per the germline V gene, CDR1 is SGHRS and CDR2 is YFSETQ. This CDR3 reads CASSSGQGSLSYEQYF. Written as DNA, the CDR3 is TGCGCCAGCAGCTCAGGACAGGGAAGTTTGTCCTACGAGCAGTACTTC.

The chain employs TRBV18 and TRBJ2-7, with TRBD1 identical over 9 bases. This CDR3 is built from 15 residues. Germline trimming cut 2 bases from V and 5 bases from J; bases unmatched to any gene: 7. Germline lookup yields CDR1 KGHSH and CDR2 LQKENI. The CDR3 sequence is CASSPGQGRVDEQYF. CDR3 coding DNA: TGTGCCAGCTCACCAGGACAGGGGCGGGTTGACGAGCAGTACTTC.

V is TRBV7-2 and J is TRBJ2-5, with 11 nucleotides matching TRBD2. Germline-derived CDR1 and CDR2 are SGHTA and FQGNSA. Unmatched junction bases numbered 6, after V lost 4 bases and J lost 2 bases. This CDR3 spans 16 amino acids. The CDR3 nucleotides are TGTGCCAGCAGCTCCAAATTAGCGGGGGGGCAAGAGACCCAGTACTTC. It yields the protein CASSSKLAGGQETQYF. Together with reference TRBV7-2 and TRBJ2-5, the CDR3 gives the full variable domain: GAGVSQSPSNKVTEKGKDVELRCDPISGHTALYWYRQSLGQGLEFLIYFQGNSAPDKSGLPSDRFSAERTGGSVSTLTIQRTQQEDSAVYLCASSSKLAGGQETQYFGPGTRLLVL.

This clone was observed a handful of times. The CDR3, as DNA: TGCGCCAGCTCGGCTTTGCGGGGGACGGGGAATGAGCAGTTCTTC. It is translated as CASSALRGTGNEQFF. The rearrangement links TRBV4-3 to TRBJ2-1, with 7 bases aligning to TRBD2. The CDR3 is 15 amino acids. CDR1 and CDR2 (germline): LGHNA, YSLEER. V lost 8 bases to trimming and J lost 7 bases; unmatched junction nucleotides: 14.

The table lists this clone with a few counts. The chain recombines TRBV11-2 with TRBJ2-1; TRBD2 aligns across 12 bases. In germline, CDR1 is SGHAT, CDR2 FQNNGV. With 5 bases clipped from V and 8 bases from J, the junction kept 10 bases outside the gene matches. The CDR3 extends over 16 amino acids. CDR3: CASSRLTSGRFYEQFF. The CDR3 DNA sequence: TGTGCCAGCAGCCGCCTCACTAGCGGGAGGTTCTATGAGCAGTTCTTC.

This sequence joins TRBV6-5 and TRBJ1-1; D unresolved. Looked up from germline, CDR1 is MNHEY and CDR2 is SVGAGI. The CDR3 is made up of 14 amino acids. Trimming shortened V by 3 bases and J by 5 bases, and 13 bases separated the two germline ends. The CDR3 DNA follows: TGTGCCAGCAGTTATTCGGGTGAGAGGACTGAAGCTTTCTTT. Protein sequence: CASSYSGERTEAFF.

The rearrangement joins TRBV19 to TRBJ2-1, with D perhaps matching TRBD2 (6 bases). With 2 bases removed from V and 7 bases from J, the gap between germline ends came to 12 bases. From germline, CDR1 is LNHDA and CDR2 SQIVND (reference sequence). The CDR3 consists of 14 residues. The CDR3 here is CASSIRGRLNEQFF. In DNA, the CDR3 is TGTGCCAGTAGTATACGGGGGAGGCTAAATGAGCAGTTCTTC.

The table lists this clone with a count of one. The rearrangement links TRBV25-1 to TRBJ2-3; unclear D gene. The length of the CDR3 is 15 residues. Trimming removed 5 bases at V and 0 bases at J, with 12 bases between. The V gene's germline CDR1 is MGHDK and CDR2 SYGVNS. Written as DNA, the CDR3 is TGTGCCAGCAGTACACCGCAGTCTAGCACAGATACGCAGTATTTT. This encodes CASSTPQSSTDTQYF.

This clone has a single count. V is TRBV7-8 and J is TRBJ2-7, with TRBD2 matching 9 bases. The CDR3 loop spans 16 amino acids. Losses at the gene ends were 3 bases for V and 0 bases for J; bases not matched to a gene: 6. CDR1 and CDR2 (germline): SGHVS, FQNEAQ. CDR3: CASSFGTSKSSYEQYF. CDR3 nucleotide sequence: TGTGCCAGCAGCTTTGGGACTAGCAAAAGCTCCTACGAGCAGTACTTC. Together with reference TRBV7-8 and TRBJ2-7, the CDR3 gives the full variable domain: GAGVSQSPRYKVAKRGQDVALRCDPISGHVSLFWYQQALGQGPEFLTYFQNEAQLDKSGLPSDRFFAERPEGSVSTLKIQRTQQEDSAVYLCASSFGTSKSSYEQYFGPGTRLTVT.

This clone occurred a few times. The chain recombines TRBV5-1 with TRBJ2-1; TRBD2 matches 11 bases. The germline V gene has CDR1 SGHRS and CDR2 YFSETQ. The V and J ends lost 3 bases and 2 bases, in that order; junction bases with no gene match: 4. The CDR3 contains 16 residues. In DNA form, the CDR3 reads TGCGCCAGCAGCTCGGGGACTAGCGGCACCTACAATGAGCAGTTCTTC. Translating it yields CASSSGTSGTYNEQFF.

This chain links TRBV18 with TRBJ1-4; D unclear. V was trimmed by 4 bases and J by 0 bases, leaving 15 bases between them. The V gene's germline CDR1 is KGHSH and CDR2 LQKENI. This CDR3 spans 17 amino acids. The CDR3 region has the DNA TGTGCCAGCTCACTGTCATCTCCTAGAGCAACTAATGAAAAACTGTTTTTT. Its protein is CASSLSSPRATNEKLFF. The variable domain in full, completed from reference TRBV18 and TRBJ1-4, reads NAGVMQNPRHLVRRRGQEARLRCSPMKGHSHVYWYRQLPEEGLKFMVYLQKENIIDESGMPKERFSAEFPKEGPSILRIQQVVRGDSAAYFCASSLSSPRATNEKLFFGSGTQLSVL.

The chain has TRBV4-1 and TRBJ2-7; D may be TRBD1 (6 bases). Trimming took off 4 bases at V and 4 bases at J, with 11 bases between the two ends. CDR1 is MGHRA and CDR2 is YSYEKL in the germline V gene. The CDR3 is 13 amino acids. The CDR3, as DNA: TGCGCCAGCAGCCTCACGAGGGGGTACGAGCAGTACTTC. Its protein is CASSLTRGYEQYF.